This TCR beta chain came from a study of CD8+ T cells in alopecia areata. Once RNA had been extracted, it was reverse transcribed into cDNA to act as the sequencing template. The assay was immunoSEQ multiplex PCR, and TCRdb's table has in-frame clones only and misses some. Of about 110,000 clones detected, about 60% appear once; the ten largest clones hold 20% to 25%. About this clone itself: Antigen unknown.

Findings of the study overall: Relative to mice, TCR sharing across patients was less clear, a difference possibly HLA-related.

This CDR3 contains 18 residues. Losses at the gene ends were 7 bases for V and 5 bases for J; bases not matched to a gene: 22. The germline gives CDR1 SNHLY, CDR2 FYNNEI. The origin of this receptor is a human donor with alopecia areata. Specimen: NKG2D-low CD8+ T cells sorted from blood. The genes are TRBV2 and TRBJ2-5, with TRBD2 matching over 7 bases. In nucleotides, the CDR3 is TGTGCCAGCATTAGGGAGGGACTGGGCTCCCGTGGAGGGGAGACCCAGTACTTC. It yields the protein CASIREGLGSRGGETQYF.